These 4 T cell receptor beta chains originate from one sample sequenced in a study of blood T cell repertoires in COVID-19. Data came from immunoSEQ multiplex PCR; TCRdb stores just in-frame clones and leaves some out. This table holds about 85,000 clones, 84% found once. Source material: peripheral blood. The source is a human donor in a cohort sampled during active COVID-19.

CDR3: CATSGQILREGADTEAFF. CDR3 in DNA: TGTGCCACCAGCGGTCAGATCCTCCGAGAGGGGGCAGACACTGAAGCTTTCTTT. V is TRBV15 and J is TRBJ1-1; 7 positions match TRBD1. Per the germline V gene, CDR1 is LNHNV and CDR2 is YYDKDF (reference sequence). CDR3 length: 18 residues. J was trimmed by 3 bases and V by 5 bases; bases with no gene match: 18. Full variable domain (outside the CDR3, taken from reference TRBV15 and TRBJ1-1): DAMVIQNPRYQVTQFGKPVTLSCSQTLNHNVMYWYQQKSSQAPKLLFHYYDKDFNNEADTPDNFQSRRPNTSFCFLDIRSPGLGDTAMYLCATSGQILREGADTEAFFGQGTRLTVV.

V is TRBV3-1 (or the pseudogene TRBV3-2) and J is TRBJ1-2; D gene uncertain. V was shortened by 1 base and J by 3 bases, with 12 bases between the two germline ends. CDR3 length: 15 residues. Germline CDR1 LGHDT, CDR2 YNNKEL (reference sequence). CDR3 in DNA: TGTGCCAGCAGCCAAGTTGGGGAGCCGGACTATGGCTACACCTTC. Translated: CASSQVGEPDYGYTF.

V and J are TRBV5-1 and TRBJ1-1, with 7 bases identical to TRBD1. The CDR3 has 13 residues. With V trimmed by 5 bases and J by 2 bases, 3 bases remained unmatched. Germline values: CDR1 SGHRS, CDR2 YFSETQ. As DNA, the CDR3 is TGCGCCAGCAGGACAGGGCCCAACACTGAAGCTTTCTTT. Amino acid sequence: CASRTGPNTEAFF. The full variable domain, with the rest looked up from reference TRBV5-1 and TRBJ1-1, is KAGVTQTPRYLIKTRGQQVTLSCSPISGHRSVSWYQQTPGQGLQFLFEYFSETQRNKGNFPGRFSGRQFSNSRSEMNVSTLELGDSALYLCASRTGPNTEAFFGQGTRLTVV.

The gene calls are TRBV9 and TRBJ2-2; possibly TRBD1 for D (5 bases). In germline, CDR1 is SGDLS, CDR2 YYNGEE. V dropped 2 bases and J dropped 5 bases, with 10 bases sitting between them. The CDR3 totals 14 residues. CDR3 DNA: TGTGCCAGCAGCGTTTCCAAGGGGACCGGGGAGCTGTTTTTT. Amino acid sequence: CASSVSKGTGELFF.